This passage covers 31 T cell receptor beta chains from one sample sequenced in a study of cytomegalovirus exposure and HLA in healthy donors. PCR employed 60 Vbeta and 13 Jbeta primers. This table comes from immunoSEQ multiplex PCR, and its TCRdb copy is limited to in-frame clones, with some not included. This sample's clone table lists 70,000 to 80,000 clones. The source material was PBMCs. The receptors were sampled from a man aged 35 to 55 in good health and CMV-seronegative.

The V call is TRBV7-8, the J call TRBJ2-7, with D maybe TRBD1 (5 bases). The germline V gene encodes CDR1 SGHVS and CDR2 FQNEAQ. CDR3 length: 14 amino acids. Trimming took 2 bases from V and 2 from J, leaving 10 bases between them. The chain's CDR3 is CASSLFQGPYEQYF. The CDR3 region has the DNA TGTGCCAGCAGCTTATTTCAGGGTCCCTACGAGCAGTACTTC.

This chain joins TRBV5-4 and TRBJ1-6; maybe TRBD1 (5 bases). V gave up 4 bases and J gave up 9 bases, with 8 bases separating them. Germline CDR1 is SGHNT and CDR2 is YYREEE (reference sequence). The CDR3 has 12 residues. The CDR3 here is CASSGGVSPLHF. The CDR3, as DNA: TGTGCCAGCAGCGGGGGGGTTTCACCCCTCCACTTT.

V and J are TRBV18 and TRBJ2-1; D might be TRBD2 (5 bases). This CDR3 spans 13 amino acids. Trimming left V 2 bases short and J 5 bases short, with 7 bases between. Looked up from germline, CDR1 is KGHSH and CDR2 is LQKENI. The CDR3 DNA follows: TGTGCCAGCTCACCAGGGAGAAACAATGAGCAGTTCTTC. It yields the protein CASSPGRNNEQFF.

The chain joins TRBV14 to TRBJ2-6, with 7 bases fitting TRBD1. The CDR3 is 15 amino acids. Germline V CDR1 and CDR2: SGHDN, FVKESK. V shed 4 bases, J shed 9 bases, and the junction held 9 bases outside the gene matches. This CDR3 reads CASSRLGTAFNVLTF. CDR3 bases: TGTGCCAGCAGCCGCCTAGGGACAGCTTTCAACGTCCTGACTTTC.

The chain employs TRBV10-3 and TRBJ2-3; TRBD1 matches 8 bases. Germline CDR1 reads ENHRY; CDR2 reads SYGVKD. The trim removed 1 base at V and 8 bases at J, leaving 2 bases unmatched. The CDR3 extends over 13 amino acids. CDR3 DNA: TGTGCCATCAGTGAGTTTGACAGGGGTACGCAGTATTTT. Translation gives CAISEFDRGTQYF.

The CDR3 sequence is CASRLARGEQYF. Here the CDR3 DNA reads TGTGCAAGTCGCTTGGCAAGGGGGGAGCAGTACTTC. The V and J genes are TRBV12-2 and TRBJ2-7; the D segment call TRBD1 is taken from the table without a DNA check. TRBV12-2 constitutes a pseudogene. The CDR3 length is 12 residues.

The gene calls are TRBV19 and TRBJ1-1, with a weak D call TRBD1 (5 bases). V was trimmed by 5 bases and J by 7 bases, leaving 17 bases between them. This CDR3 is built from 14 residues. Per the germline V gene, CDR1 is LNHDA and CDR2 is SQIVND (reference sequence). CDR3 sequence: CASSLRGRTYEAFF. The CDR3 DNA reads as TGTGCCAGTAGTCTACGTGGCAGGACATATGAAGCTTTCTTT.

The CDR3: CASSFSGGRNEQFF. CDR3 in DNA: TGTGCCAGCAGCTTCAGCGGGGGGCGGAATGAGCAGTTCTTC. The genes are TRBV11-2 and TRBJ2-1; TRBD2 matches 9 bases. Germline trimming cut 3 bases from V and 7 bases from J; bases unmatched to any gene: 4. This CDR3 region has 14 residues. CDR1 is SGHAT, CDR2 FQNNGV, per germline.

The rearrangement links TRBV4-2 to TRBJ2-5, with D possibly matching TRBD2 (6 bases). This CDR3 has 15 amino acids. Germline V gene data show CDR1 as LGHNA and CDR2 as YNFKEQ. With 4 bases removed from V and 2 bases from J, the gap between germline ends came to 14 bases. The CDR3 spells CASSPERGTQETQYF. CDR3 sequence (DNA): TGTGCCAGCAGCCCAGAACGGGGGACTCAAGAGACCCAGTACTTC.

The chain couples TRBV30 to TRBJ1-5, with D perhaps matching TRBD1 (5 bases). Trimming removed 2 bases from V and 7 bases from J, with 15 bases in between. This CDR3 has 14 residues. Germline lookup yields CDR1 GTSNPN and CDR2 SVGIG (reference sequence). CDR3 sequence: CAWSPTQALQPQHF. The CDR3 region has the DNA TGTGCCTGGAGTCCCACACAGGCTCTCCAGCCCCAGCATTTT.

This chain links TRBV9 with TRBJ2-5; TRBD2 matches at 13 bases. Germline CDR1 SGDLS, CDR2 YYNGEE. The CDR3 totals 16 residues. V dropped 4 bases and J dropped 2; count of bases not matched to a gene: 5. CDR3 sequence: CASSPMGLAGQETQYF. CDR3 bases: TGTGCCAGCAGCCCCATGGGACTAGCGGGGCAAGAGACCCAGTACTTC.

The chain recombines TRBV19 with TRBJ2-2; a possible D gene is TRBD2 (5 bases). V lost 10 bases to trimming and J lost 0 bases, with 15 bases between them. This CDR3 contains 15 residues. Germline values: CDR1 LNHDA, CDR2 SQIVND (reference sequence). CDR3 nucleotide sequence: TGTGCCACCCGGACTCAGTTCGCGAACACCGGGGAGCTGTTTTTT. This sequence encodes CATRTQFANTGELFF.

This chain connects TRBV6-1 to TRBJ2-7; 8 bases map to TRBD2. Germline assignment: CDR1 MNHNS and CDR2 SASEGT. J was trimmed by 2 bases and V by 8 bases; bases with no gene match: 5. This CDR3 spans 13 amino acids. CDR3 nucleotides: TGTGCCAGCGGGGCGGGGGGCCCCTACGAGCAGTACTTC. This encodes CASGAGGPYEQYF.

The rearrangement links TRBV5-1 to TRBJ2-7; tentative D call: TRBD1 (5 bases). The CDR3 runs 13 residues. Trimming removed 5 bases from V and 2 bases from J, with 11 bases in between. Germline CDR1 is SGHRS and CDR2 is YFSETQ. The CDR3 reads CASSTTGTYEQYF. The CDR3, as DNA: TGCGCCAGCAGTACTACAGGTACCTACGAGCAGTACTTC.

V is TRBV21-1 and J is TRBJ2-7; the D call TRBD2 from the table was never checked on the DNA. TRBV21-1 is flagged as a pseudogene. The CDR3 is made up of 12 amino acids. The DNA of the CDR3 is TGTGCCAGCCGTTCCGAGTCCTACGAGCAGTACTTC. This sequence encodes CASRSESYEQYF.

The CDR3 loop is CASSYRTSVSWGEYF. The CDR3, as DNA: TGTGCCAGCAGCTACCGGACTAGCGTTTCTTGGGGGGAGTACTTC. The chain uses TRBV5-6 and TRBJ2-7, with TRBD2 matching over 9 bases. J gave up 11 bases and V 3 bases, and 15 bases lay outside the gene matches. Germline CDR1 SGHDT, CDR2 YYEEEE. CDR3 length: 15 residues.

The chain joins TRBV13 to TRBJ1-1, with D tentatively TRBD1 (5 bases). V was shortened by 1 base and J by 5 bases, with 8 bases between the two germline ends. The CDR3 sequence is 13 residues long. Germline CDR1 is PRHDT and CDR2 is FYEKMQ (reference sequence). The CDR3 DNA sequence: TGTGCCAGCAGCTTAGCCGGACAAACTGAAGCTTTCTTT. Translating gives CASSLAGQTEAFF.

The rearrangement uses TRBV14 and TRBJ2-7; the match to TRBD2 covers 10 bases. The CDR3 length is 16 residues. The J segment lost 0 bases and the V segment lost 5 bases, leaving 7 bases of the junction unmatched. The germline V gene encodes CDR1 SGHDN and CDR2 FVKESK. CDR3 loop: CASSALGTSASYEQYF. CDR3 in DNA: TGTGCCAGCAGCGCCCTTGGGACTAGCGCCTCCTACGAGCAGTACTTC. Full variable domain (outside the CDR3, taken from reference TRBV14 and TRBJ2-7): EAGVTQFPSHSVIEKGQTVTLRCDPISGHDNLYWYRRVMGKEIKFLLHFVKESKQDESGMPNNRFLAERTGGTYSTLKVQPAELEDSGVYFCASSALGTSASYEQYFGPGTRLTVT.

The CDR3 nucleotides are TGTGCCAGCAGCTTTGGGCCCAGGGGGCGCTTAGGCGGAAACAATCAGCCCCAGCATTTT. Protein sequence: CASSFGPRGRLGGNNQPQHF. V usage is TRBV7-8 and J usage is TRBJ1-5; TRBD1 aligns across 8 bases. The CDR3 is 20 residues long. Trimming cost V 3 bases and J 3 bases; bases outside gene matches: 19. From germline, CDR1 is SGHVS and CDR2 FQNEAQ.

The rearrangement joins TRBV30 to TRBJ2-1; TRBD2 matches at 7 bases. The germline V gene encodes CDR1 GTSNPN and CDR2 SVGIG (reference sequence). J was trimmed by 6 bases and V by 3 bases; bases with no gene match: 8. This CDR3 is built from 14 residues. In DNA, the CDR3 is TGTGCCTGGAGGAGTCTAGCGGCCTTCAATGAGCAGTTCTTC. Protein: CAWRSLAAFNEQFF.

The V and J genes are TRBV20-1 and TRBJ1-5, with 9 bases aligning to TRBD1. CDR3 size: 11 residues. The trim removed 2 bases at V and 13 bases at J, leaving 3 bases unmatched. Germline CDR1 and CDR2: DFQATT and SNEGSKA (reference sequence). The CDR3 reads CSARRDRDQHF. The CDR3, as DNA: TGCAGTGCTAGACGGGACAGGGATCAGCATTTT.

V and J are TRBV9 and TRBJ1-1; weak D call: TRBD1 (5 bases). Germline loops: CDR1 SGDLS, CDR2 YYNGEE. Trimming cost V 4 bases and J 4 bases, with 14 bases left between them. This CDR3 is built from 14 residues. The CDR3 loop is CASSSGGSGTEAFF. The CDR3 coding sequence is TGTGCCAGCAGCTCCGGGGGGTCGGGCACTGAAGCTTTCTTT.

Written as DNA, the CDR3 is TGCAGCGTTGATCGGGGGGCTACTGAAGCTTTCTTT. It encodes CSVDRGATEAFF. V gene TRBV29-1 combines with J gene TRBJ1-1, with D maybe TRBD1 (6 bases). V was cut by 3 bases and J by 5 bases, with 10 bases left in between. The CDR3 consists of 12 residues. Germline CDR1 reads SQVTM; CDR2 reads ANQGSEA.

The V and J genes are TRBV19 and TRBJ2-3, with D tentatively TRBD1 (5 bases). The CDR3 contains 13 residues. The V gene's germline CDR1 is LNHDA and CDR2 SQIVND (reference sequence). V was shortened by 6 bases and J by 5 bases, with 12 bases between the two germline ends. Here the CDR3 DNA reads TGTGCCAGTAGCGGCAGGGAAGGAGATACGCAGTATTTT. It encodes CASSGREGDTQYF.

The gene calls are TRBV10-3 and TRBJ2-5, with a possible D match to TRBD1 (5 bases). This CDR3 region has 14 residues. Germline CDR1 ENHRY, CDR2 SYGVKD. V was trimmed by 3 bases and J by 2 bases, leaving 10 bases between them. CDR3 residues: CAISDGHAQETQYF. The CDR3 DNA reads as TGTGCCATCAGTGATGGACACGCTCAAGAGACCCAGTACTTC.

The V call is TRBV18, the J call TRBJ2-1; 7 bases align to TRBD2. J lost 3 bases, V lost 3 bases, and 5 bases had no gene match. The CDR3 has 15 amino acids. Germline V gives CDR1 KGHSH, CDR2 LQKENI. The CDR3 DNA follows: TGTGCCAGCTCACCTGGGGGGGGAGACTACAATGAGCAGTTCTTC. Its protein product is CASSPGGGDYNEQFF.

The chain has TRBV6-5 and TRBJ1-5; perhaps TRBD1 as D (6 bases). CDR3 length equals 15 residues. Germline V gene sequence: CDR1 MNHEY, CDR2 SVGAGI. V lost 6 bases, J lost 0 bases, and 12 bases lay in between. CDR3 residues: CASRSGRGSNQPQHF. The CDR3 DNA follows: TGTGCCAGCAGGTCAGGCAGGGGTAGCAATCAGCCCCAGCATTTT.

This sequence joins TRBV19 and TRBJ1-5, with D possibly being TRBD1 (6 bases). This CDR3 is 13 amino acids long. Germline CDR1 reads LNHDA; CDR2 reads SQIVND (reference sequence). The V end lost 8 bases, the J end lost 9 bases, and 17 bases lay between the germline ends. The CDR3 region has the DNA TGTGCCAGTGCAATTGGGGGGGCAGGGCCCCAGCATTTT. Its protein product is CASAIGGAGPQHF.

The chain recombines TRBV5-6 with TRBJ2-4; weak D call: TRBD1 (5 bases). The germline V gene has CDR1 SGHDT and CDR2 YYEEEE. V was trimmed by 4 bases and J by 1 base, leaving 15 bases between them. The CDR3 has 16 residues. CDR3 sequence (DNA): TGTGCCAGCAGCCCGCTAGAAAACAGGGCCAAAAACATTCAGTACTTC. Translated: CASSPLENRAKNIQYF.

This chain links TRBV7-6 with TRBJ2-1, with 11 bases matching TRBD2. The CDR3 consists of 16 residues. V was pared by 3 bases and J by 2 bases, with 3 bases of the junction left unmatched. Germline V gives CDR1 SGHVS, CDR2 FNYEAQ. CDR3 sequence (DNA): TGTGCCAGCAGCTTTAGCGGGGGGGCCGCCTACAATGAGCAGTTCTTC. It is translated as CASSFSGGAAYNEQFF.

V usage is TRBV5-1 and J usage is TRBJ2-5; 14 bases line up with TRBD2. The CDR3 has 19 amino acids. Germline CDR1 reads SGHRS; CDR2 reads YFSETQ. The ends lost 0 bases at V and 5 bases at J; junction bases unmatched: 12. CDR3 sequence: CASSLAGLAGGPERETQYF. The CDR3 DNA follows: TGCGCCAGCAGCTTGGCCGGACTAGCGGGGGGACCCGAGAGGGAGACCCAGTACTTC.